This TCR beta chain was observed in a study of Graves' ophthalmopathy and Graves' hyperthyroidism. This clonotype was counted a few times. RNA transcripts provided the template for amplifying TCR beta CDR3 regions. The library came from an HTBI-primed first-round RT-PCR and a second-round multiplex PCR. TCRdb re-derived calls from the multiplex PCR reads in MiXCR, one entry per CDR3 protein. The profile shows about 380,000 distinct CDR3 sequences, 15% of them singletons. The CDR3 extends over 15 amino acids. Trimming shortened V by 4 bases and J by 2 bases, and 15 bases separated the two germline ends. Germline CDR1 and CDR2: SGHNT and YYREEE (reference sequence).

The sample taken for sequencing was peripheral blood. This sequence was found in a woman between 18 and 29 years old with stable Graves' hyperthyroidism. The chain combines TRBV5-4 with TRBJ2-5; D perhaps matches TRBD2 (6 bases). CDR3 DNA: TGTGCCAGCAGCCCCGGGGGACTCGATCAAGAGACCCAGTACTTC. Its translation: CASSPGGLDQETQYF.